This is a list of T cell receptor beta chains from one sample in a study of early T cells in non-severe SARS-CoV-2 infection. TCRdb redid the calling of the 5' RACE reads with MiXCR, one entry per CDR3 protein. The sample lists tens of thousands of distinct CDR3 sequences, roughly 15% seen once, with approximately 5.1% in the top ten. The starting material was whole blood, obtained at baseline. These receptors were collected from an adult who was a healthcare worker with PCR-confirmed SARS-CoV-2 infection or an uninfected control (not recorded which). Each CDR3 is given with its conserved first and last residue. Each record gives: J gene, V gene, CDR3 length, CDR3 protein.

J gene: TRBJ2-3; V gene: TRBV29-1; CDR3 length: 15; CDR3 protein: CSVEDSIKSTDTQYF
J gene: TRBJ1-5; V gene: TRBV12-3/TRBV12-4; CDR3 length: 13; CDR3 protein: CASNTGGRQPQHF
J gene: TRBJ1-5; V gene: TRBV28; CDR3 length: 15; CDR3 protein: CASSLWQGKGQPQHF
J gene: TRBJ2-5; V gene: TRBV7-9; CDR3 length: 13; CDR3 protein: CASSSPNQETQYF
J gene: TRBJ1-4; V gene: TRBV12-3/TRBV12-4; CDR3 length: 16; CDR3 protein: CASSLASGTANEKLFF
J gene: TRBJ2-5; V gene: TRBV20-1; CDR3 length: 13; CDR3 protein: CSASAGATETQYF
J gene: TRBJ2-4; V gene: TRBV11-2; CDR3 length: 14; CDR3 protein: CASSFREGQNIQYF
J gene: TRBJ2-1; V gene: TRBV10-3; CDR3 length: 12; CDR3 protein: CAIRETGNEQFF
J gene: TRBJ2-7; V gene: TRBV7-8; CDR3 length: 14; CDR3 protein: CASSGTGFTYEQYF
J gene: TRBJ1-6; V gene: TRBV12-3/TRBV12-4; CDR3 length: 14; CDR3 protein: CASTRGQNNSPLHF
J gene: TRBJ2-3; V gene: TRBV7-9; CDR3 length: 12; CDR3 protein: CASSPQLDTQYF
J gene: TRBJ2-2; V gene: TRBV2; CDR3 length: 15; CDR3 protein: CASSTTSGITGELFF
J gene: TRBJ2-1; V gene: TRBV2; CDR3 length: 13; CDR3 protein: CASRNLPSHEQFF
J gene: TRBJ1-2; V gene: TRBV6-1; CDR3 length: 14; CDR3 protein: CASSEVRGSYGYTF
J gene: TRBJ2-1; V gene: TRBV6-6; CDR3 length: 12; CDR3 protein: CASSSQVREQFF
J gene: TRBJ2-3; V gene: TRBV4-1; CDR3 length: 17; CDR3 protein: CASSQQTPEEYTDTQYF
J gene: TRBJ2-1; V gene: TRBV7-9; CDR3 length: 13; CDR3 protein: CASIRAGDGEQFF
J gene: TRBJ2-7; V gene: TRBV10-2; CDR3 length: 14; CDR3 protein: CASSVGGALYEQYF
J gene: TRBJ2-7; V gene: TRBV6-5; CDR3 length: 13; CDR3 protein: CASQRGPNYEQYF
J gene: TRBJ1-1; V gene: TRBV28; CDR3 length: 15; CDR3 protein: CASSPRFDGNTEAFF
J gene: TRBJ1-1; V gene: TRBV30; CDR3 length: 14; CDR3 protein: CAWSPQAMNTEAFF
J gene: TRBJ2-5; V gene: TRBV12-3/TRBV12-4; CDR3 length: 14; CDR3 protein: CASSLREDGETQYF
J gene: TRBJ1-2; V gene: TRBV10-2; CDR3 length: 14; CDR3 protein: CASSADRGSEGYTF
J gene: TRBJ2-7; V gene: TRBV20-1; CDR3 length: 13; CDR3 protein: CSARERGSYEQYF
J gene: TRBJ2-2; V gene: TRBV7-3; CDR3 length: 13; CDR3 protein: CASSLPGSGELFF
J gene: TRBJ2-2; V gene: TRBV28; CDR3 length: 17; CDR3 protein: CASSLPLGTGDTGELFF
J gene: TRBJ1-2; V gene: TRBV12-3/TRBV12-4; CDR3 length: 15; CDR3 protein: CASSDRAISNYGYTF
J gene: TRBJ1-2; V gene: TRBV7-4; CDR3 length: 11; CDR3 protein: CASRNTRGYTF
J gene: TRBJ1-1; V gene: TRBV7-2; CDR3 length: 12; CDR3 protein: CASSHTNTEAFF
J gene: TRBJ2-4; V gene: TRBV28; CDR3 length: 13; CDR3 protein: CARSFSTENIQYF
J gene: TRBJ2-3; V gene: TRBV11-2; CDR3 length: 17; CDR3 protein: CASSLGMTSGRLDTQYF
J gene: TRBJ2-2; V gene: TRBV7-8; CDR3 length: 15; CDR3 protein: CASSFGTELTGELFF
J gene: TRBJ2-7; V gene: TRBV4-1; CDR3 length: 15; CDR3 protein: CASSQAERSSYEQYF
J gene: TRBJ2-3; V gene: TRBV5-1; CDR3 length: 13; CDR3 protein: CASSLFGRDTQYF
J gene: TRBJ2-1; V gene: TRBV12-3/TRBV12-4; CDR3 length: 17; CDR3 protein: CASSFGLAGGSYNEQFF
J gene: TRBJ2-2; V gene: TRBV4-1; CDR3 length: 15; CDR3 protein: CASSQRSGGAGELFF
J gene: TRBJ1-4; V gene: TRBV7-2; CDR3 length: 16; CDR3 protein: CASSLEGGGPNEKLFF
J gene: TRBJ1-6; V gene: TRBV27; CDR3 length: 14; CDR3 protein: CASSSPGTNSPLHF
J gene: TRBJ2-7; V gene: TRBV28; CDR3 length: 14; CDR3 protein: CATTSGDRRREQYF
J gene: TRBJ2-4; V gene: TRBV28; CDR3 length: 14; CDR3 protein: CATHVPGGPGGRYF